This entry describes one TCR beta chain. What it binds is unknown. This sample stems from a study of cytomegalovirus exposure and HLA in healthy donors. Study-level information: Among about 179 million T cells, an earlier analysis found around 100 million unique TCR beta sequences. Overall study results and limits: Previously analyzed data showed that most TCR beta V segments were productive at a frequency of about 87% or about 30%.

The PCR contained 60 Vbeta and 13 Jbeta primers. Sequencing was performed with immunoSEQ multiplex PCR; in TCRdb, only in-frame clones are kept and a portion is missing. The table lists some 240,000 clones, around 90% of them singletons. These donors, healthy bone marrow donors, were studied. The V segment lost 2 bases and the J segment 0 bases; nucleotides outside the gene matches: 10. The CDR3 consists of 18 residues. Per germline, CDR1 MDHEN and CDR2 SYDVKM. The chain carries TRBV28 and TRBJ2-1; the match to TRBD2 covers 7 bases. Sequencing was done on a sample of PBMCs. The sequence derives from a girl aged 2 to 9 in good health and CMV-seronegative. CDR3 loop: CASSLPGGTPPSYNEQFF. The CDR3 DNA is TGTGCCAGCAGTTTACCGGGGGGAACGCCGCCCTCCTACAATGAGCAGTTCTTC.